Detailed here is one T cell receptor (beta chain). The antigen is unknown. This sample is part of a study of cytomegalovirus exposure and HLA in healthy donors. On the study more broadly: Unique TCR beta sequences numbering about 100 million came from 150 million to 200 million T cells in an earlier analysis.

The CDR3 covers 14 residues. Germline loops: CDR1 GTSNPN, CDR2 SVGIG (reference sequence). The J segment lost 5 bases and the V segment lost 5 bases, leaving 9 bases of the junction unmatched. General study points: Some segments of the V type, notably TRBV6-2 and TRBV6-3, were excluded as indistinguishable. DRB1 showed the most TCR associations and HLA-C the fewest in a later analysis, as rates varied by HLA locus.

The PCR had 60 Vbeta and 13 Jbeta primers. Per the original data handling: The authors later counted roughly 76 million unique TCR beta chains, roughly 10 million of them shared. Clones were read by immunoSEQ multiplex PCR, and TCRdb kept only the in-frame ones, dropping some. Clone size and the V and J calls come from that table; the DNA yielded D and trimming. Among more than 120,000 clones listed, 80% to 85% were seen once. The V gene is TRBV30, the J gene TRBJ1-5, with 7 bases identical to TRBD1. The clonotype originates from a woman in her twenties or thirties in good health and CMV-seronegative. The sequencing input was PBMCs. The CDR3 sequence: CAWSTGTDDQPQHF. In DNA, the CDR3 is TGTGCCTGGTCAACCGGGACAGATGATCAGCCCCAGCATTTT.